This entry lists 10 T cell receptor beta chains sequenced from one sample in a study of shared clonotypes between healthy human individuals. The protocol was immunoSEQ multiplex PCR, while the TCRdb copy is restricted to in-frame clones and leaves out a portion. Among about 2 million clones listed, roughly 94% were seen once. The material sequenced was naive CD4+ T cells sorted from blood. The sample's subset: CD45RA+ positively selected. The receptors come from a young man in good health.

This clone was detected once. In the same sample, other DNA sequences code for this CDR3. V usage is TRBV4-1 and J usage is TRBJ2-7; 10 bases match TRBD2. There are 15 residues in the CDR3. CDR1 is MGHRA and CDR2 is YSYEKL in the germline V gene. J gave up 0 bases and V 4 bases, and 3 bases lay outside the gene matches. This CDR3 is CASSRTSGSSYEQYF. The CDR3 DNA reads TGCGCCAGCAGCCGGACTAGCGGCAGCTCCTACGAGCAGTACTTC.

The rearrangement links TRBV15 to TRBJ2-7; D ambiguous. Trimming shortened V by 3 bases and J by 2 bases, and 8 bases separated the two germline ends. CDR3 length: 13 amino acids. The germline CDR1 and CDR2 sequences are LNHNV and YYDKDF (reference sequence). In DNA form, the CDR3 reads TGTGCCACCAGCAGGGCGCTAGCCTACGAGCAGTACTTC. Translated: CATSRALAYEQYF.

The chain combines TRBV30 with TRBJ2-7, with D perhaps assigned TRBD1 or TRBD2 (5 bases each). Trimming removed 3 bases from V and 9 bases from J, with 15 bases in between. The CDR3 spans 12 residues. Germline CDR1 reads GTSNPN; CDR2 reads SVGIG (reference sequence). The chain's CDR3 is CAWRGDAGGQYF. In nucleotides, the CDR3 is TGTGCCTGGAGGGGGGACGCTGGAGGGCAGTACTTC.

V gene TRBV30 combines with J gene TRBJ1-6; a weak D match, TRBD1 (6 bases). CDR3 length: 15 residues. Trimming removed 2 bases from V and 9 bases from J, with 17 bases in between. In germline, CDR1 is GTSNPN, CDR2 SVGIG (reference sequence). The CDR3 sequence is CAWSKGQTVVSPLHF. The CDR3 DNA sequence: TGTGCCTGGAGTAAAGGACAGACGGTAGTTTCACCCCTCCACTTT.

The genes are TRBV7-9 and TRBJ1-4, with 9 bases fitting TRBD1. The germline CDR1 and CDR2 sequences are SEHNR and FQNEAQ (reference sequence). CDR3 length equals 15 residues. The V and J ends lost 4 bases and 5 bases, in that order; junction bases with no gene match: 5. The CDR3 DNA follows: TGTGCCAGCAGCTATGGGGACAGGGAAAATGAAAAACTGTTTTTT. Its protein is CASSYGDRENEKLFF. Looking up the rest from reference TRBV7-9 and TRBJ1-4 gives the full variable domain: DTGVSQNPRHKITKRGQNVTFRCDPISEHNRLYWYRQTLGQGPEFLTYFQNEAQLEKSRLLSDRFSAERPKGSFSTLEIQRTEQGDSAMYLCASSYGDRENEKLFFGSGTQLSVL.

A remark on this clone: A much larger clone lies a single base off, so this may be a read error. Additional DNA sequences in this sample encode the identical CDR3. The chain employs TRBV4-3 and TRBJ1-1; D not resolved. This CDR3 region has 13 residues. V was cut by 4 bases and J by 1 base, with 7 bases left in between. Germline V gene sequence: CDR1 LGHNA, CDR2 YSLEER. This chain's CDR3 is CASSRDGNTEAFF. CDR3 sequence (DNA): TGCGCCAGCAGCCGAGACGGGAACACTGAAGCTTTCTTT.

The chain is built from TRBV7-9 and TRBJ2-5, with D perhaps being TRBD1 or TRBD2 (6 bases each). Germline V gene data show CDR1 as SEHNR and CDR2 as FQNEAQ (reference sequence). This CDR3 has 14 amino acids. V lost 1 base and J 4 bases, leaving 10 bases between the germline ends. CDR3 amino acids: CASSLVGGAETQYF. In DNA, the CDR3 is TGTGCCAGCAGCTTAGTGGGGGGCGCAGAGACCCAGTACTTC.

The genes are TRBV6-1 and TRBJ2-7; D might be TRBD2 (6 bases). CDR3 length: 13 residues. Germline loops: CDR1 MNHNS, CDR2 SASEGT. Trimming shortened V by 4 bases and J by 2 bases, and 9 bases separated the two germline ends. The CDR3 DNA reads TGTGCCAGCAGTGGCGGGGTGCCCTACGAGCAGTACTTC. This sequence encodes CASSGGVPYEQYF.

J is TRBJ2-5 and V is TRBV7-9; no firm D call. The germline gives CDR1 SEHNR, CDR2 FQNEAQ (reference sequence). This CDR3 region has 13 residues. Trimming cost V 1 base and J 7 bases, with 10 bases left between them. CDR3 sequence (DNA): TGTGCCAGCAGCTTAGGGGTCGACCTGACCCAGTACTTC. Its translation: CASSLGVDLTQYF.

This clone was seen only once. The V gene is TRBV10-1, the J gene TRBJ1-6, with D possibly matching TRBD1 (5 bases). Germline CDR1 and CDR2: WNHNN and SYGVQD (reference sequence). The ends were cut back, 6 bases at V and 4 bases at J, with 13 bases in the middle. The CDR3 runs 15 residues. CDR3 sequence: CASSPGTDYNSPLHF. The CDR3 DNA reads TGCGCCAGCAGCCCCGGGACGGATTATAATTCACCCCTCCACTTT.